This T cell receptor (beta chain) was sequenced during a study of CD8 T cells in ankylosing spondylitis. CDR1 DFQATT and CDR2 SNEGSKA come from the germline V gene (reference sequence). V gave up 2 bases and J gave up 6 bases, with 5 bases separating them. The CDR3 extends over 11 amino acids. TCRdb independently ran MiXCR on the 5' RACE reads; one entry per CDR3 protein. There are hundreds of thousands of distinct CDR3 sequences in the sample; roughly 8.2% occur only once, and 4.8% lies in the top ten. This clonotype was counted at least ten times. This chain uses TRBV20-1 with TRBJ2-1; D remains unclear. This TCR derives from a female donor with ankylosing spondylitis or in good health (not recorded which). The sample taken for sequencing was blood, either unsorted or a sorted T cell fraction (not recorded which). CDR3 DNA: TGCAGTGCTAGACCGACCAATGAGCAGTTCTTC. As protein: CSARPTNEQFF.